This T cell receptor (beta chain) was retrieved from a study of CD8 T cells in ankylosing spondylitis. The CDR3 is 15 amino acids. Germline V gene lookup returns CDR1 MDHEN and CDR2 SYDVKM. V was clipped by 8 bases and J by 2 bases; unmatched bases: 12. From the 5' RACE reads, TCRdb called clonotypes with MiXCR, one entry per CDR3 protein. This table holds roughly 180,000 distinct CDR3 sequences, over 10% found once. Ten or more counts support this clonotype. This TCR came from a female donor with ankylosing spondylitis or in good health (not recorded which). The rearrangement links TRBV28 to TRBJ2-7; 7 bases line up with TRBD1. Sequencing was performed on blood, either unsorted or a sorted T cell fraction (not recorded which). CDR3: CASGRQGKATYEQYF. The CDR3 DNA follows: TGTGCCAGCGGTAGACAGGGAAAGGCAACCTACGAGCAGTACTTC.